The rows below give T cell receptor beta chains drawn from one sample of a study of technical replicates of blood from several donors. This table comes from immunoSEQ multiplex PCR, and its TCRdb copy is limited to in-frame clones, with some not included. The sample lists roughly 81,000 clones; around 86% were seen once. What was sequenced was PBMCs. The receptor source for this set is a human donor in good health. Some clones in this sample may be carry-over from other donors' samples. CDR3s leave out the opening cysteine and the closing phenylalanine or tryptophan.

J gene	V gene	CDR3 protein
TRBJ2-3	TRBV5-1	ASSLGGSGMSDTQY
TRBJ1-6	TRBV7-3	ASSLQYNSPLH
TRBJ1-1	TRBV2	ASRVDGPGEPEAF
TRBJ1-2	TRBV29-1	SVEGRGQGYGYT
TRBJ2-7	TRBV20-1	SAHDTYEQY
TRBJ2-3	TRBV6-4	ASSLGAGGSSDTQY
TRBJ2-1	TRBV30	AWSGSGRAREQF
TRBJ2-1	TRBV12-5	ASGLVQGSGRLNEQF
TRBJ1-2	TRBV18	ASSPGRGPNYGYT
TRBJ2-2	TRBV27	ASSLSLGRLNTGELF
TRBJ2-7	TRBV5-1	ASSLGTSGGREQY
TRBJ2-3	TRBV30	AWSEGTSGFTDTQY
TRBJ2-7	TRBV14	ASSQARTSEALQY
TRBJ2-2	TRBV6-4	ASSVGGTGELF
TRBJ1-5	TRBV7-9	ASSFWTGISNQPQH
TRBJ2-1	TRBV5-6	ASSPTETASWRNEQF
TRBJ2-1	TRBV5-4	ASSLTASSYNEQF
TRBJ1-5	TRBV6-5	ASSKSRDINQPQH
TRBJ1-2	TRBV6-5	ASSPDGDYGYT
TRBJ2-1	TRBV4-1	ASSQERRQGSRNEQF
TRBJ1-4	TRBV2	ASSGGGREKLF
TRBJ2-2	TRBV4-3	ASSQDSGASNTGELF
TRBJ2-7	TRBV7-3	ASSHERGGRTERGAYEQY
TRBJ2-3	TRBV29-1	SVEDRTSGITDTQY
TRBJ1-6	TRBV6-1	ASSVQAGNSPLH
TRBJ2-7	TRBV6-5	ASSYSKLLGEQY
TRBJ2-5	TRBV9	ASSSRGSGQETQY
TRBJ2-7	TRBV5-1	ASRPDFYEQY
TRBJ2-7	TRBV7-9	ASSLAAGATYEQY
TRBJ2-1	TRBV6-5	ASSYISGSRQF
TRBJ1-1	TRBV7-2	ASSNGQGGEQGEAF
TRBJ2-3	TRBV5-1	ASSVGDLSTDTQY
TRBJ2-3	TRBV2	ASSEDTQWGLREQY
TRBJ2-5	TRBV5-6	ASSFRGTGAETQY
TRBJ1-2	TRBV19	ASSLTGGAVYT
TRBJ2-7	TRBV6-1	ASTPGTSSYEQY
TRBJ1-3	TRBV5-8	ASSWVGRAIY
TRBJ1-3	TRBV7-3	ASSLTARGPGNTIY
TRBJ1-2	TRBV6-5	ASSSGGFYGYT
TRBJ2-7	TRBV12-5	ASGLVLGQGTYEQY
TRBJ2-3	TRBV5-1	ASSAQGTSSQY
TRBJ2-1	TRBV7-8	ASSTQGGGRDEQF
TRBJ2-3	TRBV2	ASSPPTGTLSTDTQY
TRBJ2-7	TRBV15	ATSRGGISYEQY
TRBJ1-2	TRBV6-5	ASSYSLRYGYT
TRBJ1-1	TRBV18	ASSLPGQGARLNTEAF
TRBJ2-1	TRBV7-6	ASSPLPRDAYNEQF
TRBJ2-5	TRBV7-2	ASSTAGAPQETQY
TRBJ2-7	TRBV6-5	ASSYRAGPHEQY
TRBJ1-5	TRBV2	ASSDRSNQPQH
TRBJ2-1	TRBV11-2	ASSFQDTYNEQF
TRBJ1-1	TRBV30	AWSVYLGTEAF
TRBJ1-1	TRBV7-9	ASSPGRNTEAF
TRBJ2-1	TRBV7-9	ASSRGLDEQF
TRBJ2-2	TRBV6-5	ASSYSGGIGELF
TRBJ2-7	TRBV18	ASSRDRGLEQY